The source of this T cell receptor (beta chain) is a study of T cell responses to AZD1222 COVID-19 vaccine (dated by TCRdb to the early 2020s). As for the study more broadly: AZD1222 recipients given second doses at about 4 weeks or at about 12 weeks were pooled, since spike-specific TCR depth and breadth were not found to differ between the two schedules. TCR sequencing covered roughly 230 trial participants: 200 to 210 given two doses of AZD1222 and approximately 26 given two doses of MenACWY control vaccine. Enrollment into the trials was organized by age into subgroups of 18-55, 56-69 and 70-plus years, and those subgroups contained approximately 160, 26 and 62 TCR-sequenced participants, respectively. The paper's findings and limits, for the study overall: The 56-69-year group was small, and its depth increase did not reach significance, likely because of low power. The whole spike protein was spanned by vaccine-associated CD4 TCRs, and dominant responses were seen in regions 160-218 and 743-854. After two AZD1222 doses, both the breadth and the depth of spike-specific TCRs were significantly higher than at day 0 and than in MenACWY recipients. Most participants were white British and females outnumbered males, and the authors suggested that clonal diversity may have been underestimated. Conclusions about previously exposed vaccinees are limited, since just six or seven AZD1222 recipients were seropositive for SARS-CoV-2 at baseline. Nearly half of unique spike-specific TCRs reportedly recognized epitopes outside regions mutated in the B.1.351 and B.1.1.7 variants. No day 14 peak-response samples were available, so repertoires were characterized only after the peak T cell response.

The CDR3 regions of human TCRbeta chains were subjected to immunosequencing. Per the original workflow: TCRs in the repertoires were compared against a reference library of SARS-CoV-2-specific TCRs that had been generated with the MIRA antigen-specificity platform. Breadth was defined as the fraction of unique TCRs that were SARS-CoV-2-associated, and depth was defined as the fraction of total T cells that were SARS-CoV-2-associated. Using the MIRA data, each spike-specific TCR was assigned both to the spike region to which the TCR was reactive and to a CD4 or CD8 class. Log10-transformed breadth and depth values were compared by one-way ANOVA with Sidak's multiple comparisons tests. Here the immuneACCESS table is served through TCRdb, limited to in-frame sequences with V and J called. Missing clones are a known gap in these copies; in checked studies unresolved V genes cover under half, and the rest lacks a known reason. Clone size and the V and J calls come from that table; the DNA yielded D and trimming. The table for this sample lists some 120,000 clones; about 86% of them were counted only once. 9.4% of the sample goes to the ten largest clones.

Comment on this clone: The target of this receptor is not known. Nothing much larger sits one base from this clone, and base qualities are not available.

As encoded in the germline V gene (reference sequence), CDR1 is SEHNR while CDR2 is FQNEAQ. The CDR3, cysteine through phenylalanine, is 15 amino acids long. Kept here is only the CDR3 DNA, which spans 45 bases and is read in frame from base 1. V is cut by 3 bases and J by 8 bases, and the space between the germline ends is 20 bases. Reading the label with the study, this specimen's time point is: baseline before first vaccination. Vaccinee samples were obtained from the UK trials COV001 and COV002, which included a single-blind randomized controlled phase 2/3 trial of AZD1222 (ChAdOx1 nCoV-19) in healthy adults. For TCRbeta chain sequencing, PBMC samples from trial participants were taken at day 0 and at day 28 after the second dose.

This TCR derives from an adult in good health. The sequence joins TRBV7-9 to TRBJ2-7, with TRBD2 as a weak D call on 6 bases. The source material was peripheral blood, sampled on day 0 of AZD1222 vaccination. The CDR3 region has the sequence CASSFRRGNIVQQYF. The sequenced DNA: TGTGCCAGCAGCTTCCGGCGGGGTAATATCGTCCAGCAGTACTTC.